The clone carrying this T cell receptor (beta chain) was seen a few times. This entry belongs to a study of lung T cells in sarcoidosis with Löfgren's syndrome. CDR1 is LNHDA and CDR2 is SQIVND in the germline V gene (reference sequence). Trimming shortened V by 5 bases and J by 5 bases, and 10 bases separated the two germline ends. CDR3 length: 14 residues. TCRdb reprocessed the reads via MiXCR and lists one record per CDR3 protein. The sample includes 55,000 to 80,000 distinct CDR3 sequences, 21% seen only once; the top ten take about 2%. The clonotype originates from a human donor with sarcoidosis (Löfgren's syndrome or another form), or a control subject (not recorded which). Sequencing was performed on CD4+ T cells from PBMCs. The chain carries TRBV19 and TRBJ1-6; D is possibly TRBD1 (6 bases). The CDR3 DNA sequence: TGTGCCAGTAGTGGACAGCTCAATAATTCACCCCTCCACTTT. Its translation: CASSGQLNNSPLHF.